Below are 5 T cell receptor beta chains sequenced from a single sample in a study of blood T cells in healthy people across ages. A sample-barcoded 5' primer and a J-beta primer mix were used in a second PCR of roughly 7 to 12 cycles. TCRdb used MiXCR to reprocess the 5' RACE reads, holding one entry per CDR3 protein. The sample holds 1.2 million to 1.5 million distinct CDR3 sequences, 42% seen once. Specimen: blood. The source is a woman between 18 and 29 years old in good health.

This chain uses TRBV7-8 with TRBJ1-1; D remains unclear. The V and J ends lost 0 bases and 10 bases respectively, with 15 bases between them. CDR1 and CDR2 from the germline V gene are SGHVS and FQNEAQ. The CDR3 runs 14 residues. The CDR3 bases are TGTGCCAGCAGCTTAGCGGGGTGGGAGGGTGCAGCTTTCTTT. Translation: CASSLAGWEGAAFF.

The chain links TRBV20-1 to TRBJ2-7, with 8 bases that match TRBD1. V lost 7 bases, J lost 3 bases, and 8 bases stayed unmatched. Germline V lookup: CDR1 DFQATT, CDR2 SNEGSKA (reference sequence). The CDR3 covers 13 residues. Here the CDR3 DNA reads TGCAGTGTTCCGGGACAGGCCTACTACGAGCAGTACTTC. Translating gives CSVPGQAYYEQYF.

This clonotype has a handful of counts. The chain joins TRBV10-3 to TRBJ1-5, with D hard to call. This CDR3 is 14 amino acids long. Germline-derived CDR1 and CDR2 are ENHRY and SYGVKD. Trimming took 3 bases from V and 1 from J, leaving 7 bases between them. This CDR3 is CAISDRLSNQPQHF. As DNA, the CDR3 is TGTGCCATCAGTGACCGTTTAAGCAATCAGCCCCAGCATTTT.

The chain is built from TRBV5-1 and TRBJ2-7; D remains unclear. Germline V CDR1 and CDR2: SGHRS, YFSETQ. The CDR3 is 14 residues long. V was shortened by 5 bases and J by 1 base, with 13 bases between the two germline ends. The chain's CDR3 is CASSFDPLSYEQYF. DNA of the CDR3: TGCGCCAGCAGTTTCGACCCCCTGTCCTACGAGCAGTACTTC.

This chain connects TRBV2 to TRBJ2-7, with 11 bases matching TRBD2. CDR3 length: 17 amino acids. The junction had 9 bases not matched to a gene; V was cut back by 2 bases and J by 3 bases. Germline V gives CDR1 SNHLY, CDR2 FYNNEI. This CDR3 is CASSESLAGVVLYEQYF. CDR3 nucleotide sequence: TGTGCCAGCAGTGAATCACTAGCGGGAGTAGTTCTCTACGAGCAGTACTTC.